Reported below is one T cell receptor (beta chain). Its antigen remains unidentified. A far larger clone is one nucleotide away, so this likely arose from a read error. The data originate from a study of prognosis after radiotherapy for stage I lung cancer. CDR3 of TCR beta was amplified from genomic DNA via a two-round multiplex PCR. Primers were specific to each TRBV and TRBJ gene in first-round PCR. A single record per CDR3 protein comes from TCRdb applying MiXCR to the multiplex PCR reads. This sample has around 9,200 distinct CDR3 sequences, with approximately 60% found just once. Study-wide points: A drop in unique TCR clone counts was seen after stereotactic body radiation therapy, median around 10,000 versus 6,900.

Germline V lookup: CDR1 MNHGY, CDR2 SAAAGT. This CDR3 region has 18 residues. The V gene end was trimmed by 4 bases and the J gene end by 0 bases; junction bases not matched to a gene: 13. The sample was PBMCs, taken before or after stereotactic body radiation therapy (not recorded which). The chain is built from TRBV6-8 and TRBJ2-3; TRBD2 matches 7 bases. The sequence derives from a donor aged 50 or older with non-small cell lung cancer. In DNA, the CDR3 is TGTGCCAGCAGTTCCATTATAATTAGCGGGTCTAGCACAGATACGCAGTATTTT. Encoded protein: CASSSIIISGSSTDTQYF.